This TCR beta chain was obtained from a study of blood T cell repertoires in COVID-19 (dated by TCRdb to 2020 to 2022). In terms of the full investigation: Samples from collaborators originated in the United States, Italy and Spain and spanned both the acute and convalescent phases of COVID-19. The prospective study material was composed of cDNA or gDNA derived from T cells, B-cell-depleted T cells, or PBMCs. The dataset comprised deeply sampled blood TCRbeta repertoires from subjects exposed to, actively infected with, or recovered from COVID-19. The repertoires were made available in a free public database intended to serve as a resource for research on the immune response to SARS-CoV-2. Samples were obtained from the ongoing ImmuneRACE study (first 160 participants) and from about 1,300 subjects provided by 6 global collaborators. Nearly every sample came with metadata listing a de-identified subject ID, COVID-19 status, age in years and sex. Where available, HLA class I and class II types were taken from metadata supplied by the sample provider and were not determined by assay-based typing.

Overall study outcomes, separate from this receptor: The quantity of clinical and demographic metadata differed by source and by participant and was supplied without curation.

According to the germline V gene, CDR1 reads MDHEN and CDR2 reads SYDVKM. Including the terminal cysteine and phenylalanine, the CDR3 comprises 14 residues. Just CDR3 DNA is preserved here, 42 bases in frame from base 1. Trimming leaves V shorter by 10 bases and J shorter by 1 base, with the junction holding 9 bases beyond the gene matches. With respect to this clone: Its cognate antigen has yet to be identified. No quality values exist for individual bases; no much larger clone is one base distant.

The immunoSEQ Assay, a bias-controlled multiplex PCR, was used to amplify TCRbeta CDR3 regions from genomic DNA. Per the authors' processing: Nucleated cell counts per sample were estimated from amplification of reference gene primers within the assay. Sequence reads were collapsed and filtered to measure the absolute abundance of every unique TCRbeta CDR3 rearrangement. For each sample, productive Simpson clonality was calculated as the square root of Simpson's diversity index across productive rearrangements. The source is immuneACCESS, and TCRdb retained only in-frame sequences with V and J called. Part of the clones is not carried over; for the studies checked, unresolved V genes explain less than half of this, and the remainder is unexplained. V and J calls plus clone size are reproduced from that table; the DNA served to infer D and trimming. Counted in this sample were roughly 440,000 clones; about 91% of them appeared once. In total, the top ten clones hold over 10% of the sample.

One collaborating source in Seattle enrolled patients during active infection and followed them longitudinally through the course of disease. Whole blood was collected in K2EDTA tubes by collaborating institutions according to the institutions' own protocols. For TCRbeta analysis, collaborators shipped samples as frozen whole blood, isolated PBMCs, or DNA extracted from either of those sample types. The sequencing input was peripheral blood. The rearranged chain carries TRBV28 and TRBJ2-5; 7 middle bases align to TRBD1. The TCR sequence derives from a woman aged 45-59 years with COVID-19, enrolled during active disease. The CDR3: CATKPGQPQETQYF. Read as DNA, the sequence is TGTGCCACCAAACCGGGACAGCCCCAAGAGACCCAGTACTTC. Here the CDR3 is joined to the reference TRBV28 and TRBJ2-5 genes, and the full variable domain is: DVKVTQSSRYLVKRTGEKVFLECVQDMDHENMFWYRQDPGLGLRLIYFSYDVKMKEKGDIPEGYSVSREKKERFSLILESASTNQTSMYLCATKPGQPQETQYFGPGTRLLVL.